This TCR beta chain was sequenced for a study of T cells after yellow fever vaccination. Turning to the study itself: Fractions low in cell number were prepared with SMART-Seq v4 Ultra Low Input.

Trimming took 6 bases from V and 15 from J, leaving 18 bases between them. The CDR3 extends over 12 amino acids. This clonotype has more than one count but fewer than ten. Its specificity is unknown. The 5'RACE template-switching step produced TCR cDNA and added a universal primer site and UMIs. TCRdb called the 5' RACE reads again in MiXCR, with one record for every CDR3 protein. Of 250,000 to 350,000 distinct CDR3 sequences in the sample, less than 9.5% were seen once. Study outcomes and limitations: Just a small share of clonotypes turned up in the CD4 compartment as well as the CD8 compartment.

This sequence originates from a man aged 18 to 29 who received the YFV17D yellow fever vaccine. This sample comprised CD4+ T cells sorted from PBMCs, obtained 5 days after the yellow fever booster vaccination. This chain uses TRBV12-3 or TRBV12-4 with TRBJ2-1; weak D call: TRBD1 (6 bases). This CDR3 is CASSSGQPTGFF. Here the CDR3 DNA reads TGTGCCAGCAGCAGCGGACAGCCGACGGGGTTCTTC.